The next 10 T cell receptor beta chains were all read from a single sample in a study of control samples from healthy donors and cancer patients. The assay was immunoSEQ multiplex PCR, and TCRdb's table has in-frame clones only and misses some. This repertoire shows about 130,000 clones, 90% found once; its top ten account for 2% to 3%. The sequenced material came from blood. The receptors stem from a man in his forties in good health.

The chain combines TRBV1 with TRBJ2-3; the D call in the table, TRBD2, was not verified against the DNA. TRBV1 is a documented pseudogene. The CDR3 is 15 amino acids. The CDR3 DNA reads TGCACCAGCAGCCAAGACCAAAGGACTGATCCAACGCAGTATTTT. Protein sequence: CTSSQDQRTDPTQYF.

This chain joins TRBV9 and TRBJ2-1, with a possible D match to TRBD1 (6 bases). CDR1 is SGDLS, CDR2 YYNGEE, per germline. V shed 5 bases and J shed 4 bases, with 10 bases lying between them. CDR3 length: 13 residues. CDR3: CASSPGQYNEQFF. DNA of the CDR3: TGTGCCAGCAGTCCTGGACAGTACAATGAGCAGTTCTTC.

V and J are TRBV5-5 and TRBJ2-2; no firm D call. The V gene lost 5 bases and the J gene lost 7 bases, with 9 bases spanning the gap. The CDR3 totals 12 residues. The germline V gene has CDR1 SGHKS and CDR2 YYEKEE (reference sequence). The CDR3 here is CASRTDVGELFF. The CDR3 nucleotides are TGTGCCAGCAGGACCGACGTCGGGGAGCTGTTTTTT.

The gene calls are TRBV6-5 and TRBJ1-6; possible D gene TRBD1, 5 bases. The CDR3 extends over 12 amino acids. V gave up 2 bases and J gave up 16 bases, with 12 bases separating them. CDR1 is MNHEY and CDR2 is SVGAGI in the germline V gene. The CDR3 loop is CASSYGTGPLHF. The CDR3 DNA sequence: TGTGCCAGCAGTTACGGCACAGGCCCTCTCCACTTT.

In DNA form, the CDR3 reads TGTGCCAGCAGTTATTTGCGTAACTCCTACGAGCAGTACTTC. It is translated as CASSYLRNSYEQYF. The rearrangement joins TRBV6-2 or TRBV6-3 to TRBJ2-7; D remains unclear. Trimming shortened V by 3 bases and J by 0 bases, and 9 bases separated the two germline ends. The CDR3 length is 14 residues. Germline V gives CDR1 MNHEY, CDR2 SVGEGT.

The V gene is TRBV20-1, the J gene TRBJ2-7; D is unclear. Trimming took 6 bases from V and 0 from J, leaving 24 bases between them. The germline gives CDR1 DFQATT, CDR2 SNEGSKA (reference sequence). The CDR3 runs to 17 residues. The CDR3 DNA sequence: TGCAGTGCCAGTAGGCCCTCGGTCTCGCTCACCTCCTACGAGCAGTACTTC. It codes for CSASRPSVSLTSYEQYF.

The chain employs TRBV5-1 and TRBJ1-2; 9 bases fit TRBD1. The CDR3 sequence is 14 residues long. With 5 bases clipped from V and 5 bases from J, the junction kept 7 bases outside the gene matches. CDR1 is SGHRS, CDR2 YFSETQ, per germline. The CDR3 coding sequence is TGCGCCAGCAGTCAAGCGACAGGGGGGTATGGCTACACCTTC. Its translation is CASSQATGGYGYTF.

This clone has just one count. This sequence joins TRBV5-1 and TRBJ2-2, with 11 bases identical to TRBD1. CDR3 length: 15 amino acids. The germline V gene has CDR1 SGHRS and CDR2 YFSETQ. The V and J ends lost 3 bases and 4 bases, in that order; junction bases with no gene match: 2. CDR3 protein: CASSWGTGGTGELFF. As DNA, the CDR3 is TGCGCCAGCAGCTGGGGGACAGGGGGCACCGGGGAGCTGTTTTTT.

The CDR3 bases are TGTGCCAGCAGAATTACATATCAGGGCAATCAGCCCCAGCATTTT. Its translation is CASRITYQGNQPQHF. V and J are TRBV6-5 and TRBJ1-5; D unclear. Germline loops: CDR1 MNHEY, CDR2 SVGAGI. The CDR3 sequence is 15 residues long. Trimming shortened V by 6 bases and J by 2 bases, and 14 bases separated the two germline ends.

The chain combines TRBV2 with TRBJ2-3, with D unresolved. Trimming removed 7 bases from V and 5 bases from J, with 7 bases in between. This CDR3 comprises 11 residues. Germline lookup yields CDR1 SNHLY and CDR2 FYNNEI. CDR3 nucleotides: TGTGCCAGCAATGGGTTAGATACGCAGTATTTT. Protein product: CASNGLDTQYF.